This TCR beta chain was recovered during a study of blood T cell repertoires in COVID-19 (dated by TCRdb to about 2020). General notes on the study: Samples covering the acute and convalescent phases of COVID-19 were provided by collaborators in the United States, Italy and Spain. The material from the prospective study consisted of cDNA or gDNA derived from T cells, B-cell-depleted T cells, or PBMCs. The dataset comprised deeply sampled blood TCRbeta repertoires from subjects exposed to, actively infected with, or recovered from COVID-19. The repertoires were released in a freely available public database meant as a resource for research on the immune response to SARS-CoV-2. Samples came from the ongoing ImmuneRACE study (first 160 participants) plus 1,254 subjects from 6 global collaborators. A de-identified subject ID, COVID-19 status, age in years and sex were almost always included in the sample metadata. Where available, HLA class I and class II types were taken from metadata supplied by the sample provider and were not determined by assay-based typing. General conclusions and limits of the study: The amount of clinical and demographic metadata varied by source and participant and was provided uncurated.

The immunoSEQ Assay, a bias-controlled multiplex PCR, was used to amplify TCRbeta CDR3 regions from genomic DNA. The original pipeline was this. The number of nucleated cells in each sample was estimated by amplification of reference gene primers within the assay. Sequence reads were collapsed and filtered to measure the absolute abundance of every unique TCRbeta CDR3 rearrangement. For each sample, productive Simpson clonality was calculated as the square root of Simpson's diversity index over productive rearrangements. TCRdb took over this immuneACCESS table, retaining in-frame rearrangements with V and J assigned. Such tables are incomplete; in checked studies, under half of the missing clones stem from an unresolved V gene, and the remainder is unexplained. V, J and clone size are taken as reported in that table, and D and trimming were inferred from the DNA itself. The sample includes about 190,000 clones, with 65% to 80% observed a single time. Together, the top ten hold around 11% of the sample.

Relative to germline, V is missing 0 bases and J is missing 2 bases, with 2 bases of the junction outside any gene match. The germline V gene provides CDR1 SGHTS and CDR2 YDEGEE. The CDR3 runs 15 residues from the cysteine to the phenylalanine. The DNA shown is the 45-base CDR3, in frame from base 1. Collaborating institutions collected whole blood in K2EDTA tubes following their own protocols. For TCRbeta analysis, collaborators shipped samples in one of three forms: frozen whole blood, isolated PBMCs, or DNA extracted from either of those sample types. In the case of this clone: This receptor's antigen is unknown. Base qualities were left out, and no much larger clone turns up one base away.

Sequencing was carried out using peripheral blood. Recombination joined TRBV5-8 with TRBJ2-7, and 10 junctional nucleotides match TRBD2. This sequence was found in a woman between 45 and 60 years old with acute or convalescent COVID-19. The nucleotide sequence is given as TGTGCCAGCAGCTTGGAAAGCGGGGGGGCCTACGAGCAGTACTTC. It translates as CASSLESGGAYEQYF.